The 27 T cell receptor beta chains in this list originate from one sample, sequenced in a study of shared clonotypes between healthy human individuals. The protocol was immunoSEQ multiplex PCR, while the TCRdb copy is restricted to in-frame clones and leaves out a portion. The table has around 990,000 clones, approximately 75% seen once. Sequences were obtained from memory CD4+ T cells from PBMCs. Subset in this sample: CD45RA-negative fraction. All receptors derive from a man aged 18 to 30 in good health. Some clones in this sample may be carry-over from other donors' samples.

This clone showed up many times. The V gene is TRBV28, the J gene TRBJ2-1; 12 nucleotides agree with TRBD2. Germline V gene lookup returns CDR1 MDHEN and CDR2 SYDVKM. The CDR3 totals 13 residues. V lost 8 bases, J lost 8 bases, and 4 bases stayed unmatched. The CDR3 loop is CASLAGGLDEQFF. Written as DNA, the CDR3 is TGTGCCAGCCTAGCGGGAGGGTTAGATGAGCAGTTCTTC.

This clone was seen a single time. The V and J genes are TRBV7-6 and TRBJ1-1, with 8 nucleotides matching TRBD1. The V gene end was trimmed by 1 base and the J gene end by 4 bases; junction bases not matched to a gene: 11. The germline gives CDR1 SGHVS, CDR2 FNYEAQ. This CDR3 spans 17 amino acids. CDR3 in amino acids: CASSLVLPGGLGTEAFF. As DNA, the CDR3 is TGTGCCAGCAGCTTAGTTTTACCAGGGGGCCTTGGCACTGAAGCTTTCTTT.

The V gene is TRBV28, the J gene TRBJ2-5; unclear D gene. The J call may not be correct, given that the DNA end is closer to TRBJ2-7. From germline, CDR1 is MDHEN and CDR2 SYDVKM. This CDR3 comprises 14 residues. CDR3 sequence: CASSPGGNKDEQYF. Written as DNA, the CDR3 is TGTGCCAGCAGCCCCGGTGGGAACAAGGACGAGCAGTACTTC.

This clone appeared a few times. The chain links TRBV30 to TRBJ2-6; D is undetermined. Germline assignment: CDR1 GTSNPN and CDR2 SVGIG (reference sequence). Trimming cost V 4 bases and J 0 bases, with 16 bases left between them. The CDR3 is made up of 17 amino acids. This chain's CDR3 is CAWTRNTRDSGANVLTF. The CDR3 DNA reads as TGTGCCTGGACCAGGAACACGCGAGACTCTGGGGCCAACGTCCTGACTTTC.

In DNA, the CDR3 is TGCGCCAGCAGCCAGGGTATACCCCTTTCCTACAATGAGCAGTTCTTC. It encodes CASSQGIPLSYNEQFF. The rearrangement uses TRBV4-1 and TRBJ2-1; D gene ambiguous. The CDR3 is 16 amino acids. V was cut by 3 bases and J by 1 base, with 13 bases left in between. Per the germline V gene, CDR1 is MGHRA and CDR2 is YSYEKL.

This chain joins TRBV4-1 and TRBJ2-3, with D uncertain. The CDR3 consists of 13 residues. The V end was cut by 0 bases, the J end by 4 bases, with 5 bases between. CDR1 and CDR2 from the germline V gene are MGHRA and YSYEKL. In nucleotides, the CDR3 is TGCGCCAGCAGCCAAGAGGTGGCAGATACGCAGTATTTT. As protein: CASSQEVADTQYF.

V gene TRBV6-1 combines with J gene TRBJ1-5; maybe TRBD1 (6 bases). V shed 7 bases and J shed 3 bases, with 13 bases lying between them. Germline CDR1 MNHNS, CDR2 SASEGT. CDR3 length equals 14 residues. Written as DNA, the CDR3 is TGTGCCAGCACAAAAGGACAGATCAATCAGCCCCAGCATTTT. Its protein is CASTKGQINQPQHF.

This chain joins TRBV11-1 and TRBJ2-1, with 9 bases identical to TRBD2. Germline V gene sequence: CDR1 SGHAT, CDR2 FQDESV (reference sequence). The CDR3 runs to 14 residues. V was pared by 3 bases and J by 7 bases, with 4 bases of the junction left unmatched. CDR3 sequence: CASSLRLAGNEQFF. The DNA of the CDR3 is TGTGCCAGCAGCTTGCGGCTAGCGGGAAATGAGCAGTTCTTC.

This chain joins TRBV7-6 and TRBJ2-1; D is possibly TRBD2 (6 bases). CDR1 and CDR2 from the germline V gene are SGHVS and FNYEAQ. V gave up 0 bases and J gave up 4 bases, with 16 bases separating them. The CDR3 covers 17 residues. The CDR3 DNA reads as TGTGCCAGCAGCTTAGCCTGGGGCGGGACGGCGTACAATGAGCAGTTCTTC. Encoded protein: CASSLAWGGTAYNEQFF.

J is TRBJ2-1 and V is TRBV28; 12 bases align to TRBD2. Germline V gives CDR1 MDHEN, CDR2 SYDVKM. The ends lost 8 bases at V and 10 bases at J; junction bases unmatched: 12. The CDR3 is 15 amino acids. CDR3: CASLSGLAGGGEQFF. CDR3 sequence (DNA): TGTGCCAGCCTCTCAGGGCTAGCGGGAGGGGGCGAGCAGTTCTTC. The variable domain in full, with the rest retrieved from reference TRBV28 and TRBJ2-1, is DVKVTQSSRYLVKRTGEKVFLECVQDMDHENMFWYRQDPGLGLRLIYFSYDVKMKEKGDIPEGYSVSREKKERFSLILESASTNQTSMYLCASLSGLAGGGEQFFGPGTRLTVL.

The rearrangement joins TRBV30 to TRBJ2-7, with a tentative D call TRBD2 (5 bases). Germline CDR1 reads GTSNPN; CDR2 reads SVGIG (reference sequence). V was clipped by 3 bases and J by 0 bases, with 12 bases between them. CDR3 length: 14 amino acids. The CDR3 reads CAWRGRGFSYEQYF. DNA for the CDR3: TGTGCCTGGAGGGGCCGGGGTTTCTCCTACGAGCAGTACTTC.

CDR3 nucleotide sequence: TGTGCCAGCGGAAAACTAGCGGGAGGTAGAGATACGCAGTATTTT. This gives the protein CASGKLAGGRDTQYF. The chain links TRBV2 to TRBJ2-3, with 12 bases identical to TRBD2. In germline, CDR1 is SNHLY, CDR2 FYNNEI. The CDR3 runs 15 residues. V lost 8 bases and J lost 5; bases outside the gene matches: 8.

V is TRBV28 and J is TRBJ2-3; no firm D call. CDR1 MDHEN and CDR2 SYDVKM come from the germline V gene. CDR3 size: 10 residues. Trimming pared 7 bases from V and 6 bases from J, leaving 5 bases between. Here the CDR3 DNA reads TGTGCCAGCAATTCGGATACGCAGTATTTT. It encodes CASNSDTQYF.

Here the CDR3 DNA reads TGTGCCAGCTCACCGACCTGGGCGGGTGAAAAACTGTTTTTT. This translates into CASSPTWAGEKLFF. The rearrangement joins TRBV18 to TRBJ1-4; D is uncertain. The CDR3 has 14 residues. The ends were cut back, 3 bases at V and 7 bases at J, with 12 bases in the middle. Per the germline V gene, CDR1 is KGHSH and CDR2 is LQKENI. The variable domain in full, with the rest retrieved from reference TRBV18 and TRBJ1-4, is NAGVMQNPRHLVRRRGQEARLRCSPMKGHSHVYWYRQLPEEGLKFMVYLQKENIIDESGMPKERFSAEFPKEGPSILRIQQVVRGDSAAYFCASSPTWAGEKLFFGSGTQLSVL.

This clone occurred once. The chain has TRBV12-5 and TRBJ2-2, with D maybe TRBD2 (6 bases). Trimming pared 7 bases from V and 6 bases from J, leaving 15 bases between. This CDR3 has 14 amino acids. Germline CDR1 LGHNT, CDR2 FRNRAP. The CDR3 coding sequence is TGTGCTAGTGCGGGCGGGAACGGTGCCGGGGAGCTGTTTTTT. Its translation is CASAGGNGAGELFF.

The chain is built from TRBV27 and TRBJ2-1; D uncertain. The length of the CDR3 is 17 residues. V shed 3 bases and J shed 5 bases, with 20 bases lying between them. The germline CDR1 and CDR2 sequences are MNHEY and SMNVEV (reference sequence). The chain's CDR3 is CASSLVAASFYNNEQFF. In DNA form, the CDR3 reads TGTGCCAGCAGTTTGGTCGCTGCATCTTTTTACAACAATGAGCAGTTCTTC.

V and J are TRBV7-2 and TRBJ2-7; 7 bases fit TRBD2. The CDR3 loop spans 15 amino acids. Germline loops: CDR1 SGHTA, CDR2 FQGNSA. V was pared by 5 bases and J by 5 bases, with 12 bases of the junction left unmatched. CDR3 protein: CASSPRRAGVHEQYF. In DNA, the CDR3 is TGTGCCAGCAGCCCACGCCGGGCGGGAGTCCACGAGCAGTACTTC. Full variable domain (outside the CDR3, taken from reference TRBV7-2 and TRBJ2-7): GAGVSQSPSNKVTEKGKDVELRCDPISGHTALYWYRQSLGQGLEFLIYFQGNSAPDKSGLPSDRFSAERTGGSVSTLTIQRTQQEDSAVYLCASSPRRAGVHEQYFGPGTRLTVT.

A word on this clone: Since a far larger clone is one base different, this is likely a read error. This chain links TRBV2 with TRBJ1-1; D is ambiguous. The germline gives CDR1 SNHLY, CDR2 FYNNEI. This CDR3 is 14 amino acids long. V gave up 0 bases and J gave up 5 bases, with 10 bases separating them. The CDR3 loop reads CASSEAVELTEAFF. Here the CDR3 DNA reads TGTGCCAGCAGTGAAGCTGTAGAACTGACTGAAGCTTTCTTT.

The CDR3 protein is CASSNTGGTYNEQFF. Here the CDR3 DNA reads TGTGCCAGCAGCAACACAGGGGGAACCTACAATGAGCAGTTCTTC. The rearrangement joins TRBV2 to TRBJ2-1, with 8 bases matching TRBD1. The CDR3 length is 15 residues. V gave up 6 bases and J gave up 2 bases; unmatched junction bases: 6. CDR1 is SNHLY and CDR2 is FYNNEI in the germline V gene.

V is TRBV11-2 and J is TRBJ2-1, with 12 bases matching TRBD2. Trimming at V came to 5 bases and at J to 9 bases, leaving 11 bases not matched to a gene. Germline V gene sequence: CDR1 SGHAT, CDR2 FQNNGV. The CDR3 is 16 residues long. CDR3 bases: TGTGCCAGCAGCCCTAGGGAGGCTAGCGGGAGGGTTGAGCAGTTCTTC. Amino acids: CASSPREASGRVEQFF.

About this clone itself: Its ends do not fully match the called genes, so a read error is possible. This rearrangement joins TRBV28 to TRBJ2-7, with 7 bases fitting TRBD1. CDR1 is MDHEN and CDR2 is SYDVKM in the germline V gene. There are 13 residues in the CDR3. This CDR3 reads CASSLQFTGQRTF. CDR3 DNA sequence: TGTGCCAGCAGTTTGCAGTTTACGGGACAGAGGACCTTC.

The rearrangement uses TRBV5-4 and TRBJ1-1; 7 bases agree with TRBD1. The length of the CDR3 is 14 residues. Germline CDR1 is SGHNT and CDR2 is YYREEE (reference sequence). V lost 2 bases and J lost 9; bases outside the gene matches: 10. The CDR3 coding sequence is TGTGCCAGCAGCTTTAGACAGGGCGGCGAAAAAGCTTTCTTT. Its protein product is CASSFRQGGEKAFF.

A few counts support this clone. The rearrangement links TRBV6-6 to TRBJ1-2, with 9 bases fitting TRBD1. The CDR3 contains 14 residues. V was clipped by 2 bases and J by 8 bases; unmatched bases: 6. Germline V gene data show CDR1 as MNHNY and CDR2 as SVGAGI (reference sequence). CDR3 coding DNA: TGTGCCAGCAGTTACCCCGGGACAGGGTACGGCTACACCTTC. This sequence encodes CASSYPGTGYGYTF.

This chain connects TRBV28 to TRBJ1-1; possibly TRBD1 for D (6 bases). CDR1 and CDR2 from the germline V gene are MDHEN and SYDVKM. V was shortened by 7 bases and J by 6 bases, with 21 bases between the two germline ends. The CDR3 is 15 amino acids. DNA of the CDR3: TGTGCCAGCACCCTATCCAGAGGGGGGGTTGCTGAAGCTTTCTTT. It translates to CASTLSRGGVAEAFF.

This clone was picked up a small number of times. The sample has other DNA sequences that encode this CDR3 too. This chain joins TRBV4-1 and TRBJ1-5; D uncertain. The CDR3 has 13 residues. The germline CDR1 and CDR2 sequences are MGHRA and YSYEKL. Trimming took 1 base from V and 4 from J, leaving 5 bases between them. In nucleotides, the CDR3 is TGCGCCAGCAGCCAAGTCGGGAATCAGCCCCAGCATTTT. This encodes CASSQVGNQPQHF.

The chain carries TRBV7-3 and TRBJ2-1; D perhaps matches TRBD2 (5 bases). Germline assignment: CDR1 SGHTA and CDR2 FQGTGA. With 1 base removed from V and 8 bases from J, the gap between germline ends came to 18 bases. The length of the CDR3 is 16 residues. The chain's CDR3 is CASSLKSTRTQDEQFF. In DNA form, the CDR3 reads TGTGCCAGCAGCTTAAAGTCGACCAGGACTCAGGATGAGCAGTTCTTC.

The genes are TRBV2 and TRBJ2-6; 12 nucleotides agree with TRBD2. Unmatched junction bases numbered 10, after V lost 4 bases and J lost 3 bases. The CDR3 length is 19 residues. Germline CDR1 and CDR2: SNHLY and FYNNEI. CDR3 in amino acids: CASSVPRLAGEGGANVLTF. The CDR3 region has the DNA TGTGCCAGCAGTGTCCCCCGACTAGCGGGAGAAGGTGGGGCCAACGTCCTGACTTTC.